This entry lists 17 T cell receptor beta chains sequenced from one sample in a study of CD8 T cells in ankylosing spondylitis. TCRdb independently ran MiXCR on the 5' RACE reads; one entry per CDR3 protein. This sample has around 23,000 distinct CDR3 sequences, with about 15% found just once. Sequencing input: blood. The origin of the receptors is a male donor with ankylosing spondylitis or in good health (not recorded which).

The chain links TRBV6-1 to TRBJ1-1; D not certain. V lost 6 bases and J 1 base, leaving 12 bases between the germline ends. Germline V gene sequence: CDR1 MNHNS, CDR2 SASEGT. This CDR3 comprises 14 residues. The CDR3 region is CASRKGRQNTEAFF. CDR3 DNA: TGTGCCAGCAGGAAAGGCAGGCAGAACACTGAAGCTTTCTTT.

At least ten counts were recorded for this clonotype. The chain is built from TRBV29-1 and TRBJ2-2; D is possibly TRBD1 (6 bases). Germline-derived CDR1 and CDR2 are SQVTM and ANQGSEA. CDR3 length: 12 residues. Trimming removed 6 bases at V and 7 bases at J, with 12 bases between. The CDR3 sequence is CSVRTGRGELFF. CDR3 nucleotide sequence: TGCAGCGTCCGCACAGGGCGCGGGGAGCTGTTTTTT.

This clonotype was picked up many times. The chain uses TRBV5-1 and TRBJ2-3; D remains unclear. The CDR3 loop spans 16 amino acids. From germline, CDR1 is SGHRS and CDR2 YFSETQ. V dropped 3 bases and J dropped 3 bases, with 17 bases sitting between them. Here the CDR3 DNA reads TGCGCCAGCAGCTACTACGGACCCACCCATACAGATACGCAGTATTTT. Protein: CASSYYGPTHTDTQYF.

Ten or more counts support this clonotype. V and J are TRBV5-5 and TRBJ2-1; D not resolved. The V end lost 3 bases, the J end lost 4 bases, and 5 bases lay between the germline ends. The CDR3 is made up of 12 amino acids. The germline gives CDR1 SGHKS, CDR2 YYEKEE (reference sequence). The CDR3 nucleotides are TGTGCCAGCAGCTGGGGTTACAATGAGCAGTTCTTC. It is translated as CASSWGYNEQFF. Drawing the rest from reference TRBV5-5 and TRBJ2-1, the complete variable domain is DAGVTQSPTHLIKTRGQQVTLRCSPISGHKSVSWYQQVLGQGPQFIFQYYEKEERGRGNFPDRFSARQFPNYSSELNVNALLLGDSALYLCASSWGYNEQFFGPGTRLTVL.

This chain uses TRBV10-3 with TRBJ2-3; unclear D gene. CDR1 is ENHRY, CDR2 SYGVKD, per germline. This CDR3 spans 12 amino acids. Trimming took off 6 bases at V and 0 bases at J, with 4 bases between the two ends. CDR3 DNA: TGTGCCATCAGACAGAGCACAGATACGCAGTATTTT. Amino acid sequence: CAIRQSTDTQYF.

This clonotype was counted a few times. The chain has TRBV3-1 and TRBJ2-2, with D hard to call. Germline CDR1 is LGHDT and CDR2 is YNNKEL (reference sequence). The germline V and J ends were trimmed by 1 base and 1 base, with 16 bases remaining between them. This CDR3 comprises 18 residues. CDR3 protein: CASSQGFGLAENTGELFF. The CDR3 DNA reads as TGTGCCAGCAGCCAAGGGTTCGGATTAGCAGAGAACACCGGGGAGCTGTTTTTT.

This clonotype was observed many times. The chain joins TRBV29-1 to TRBJ2-1; D might be TRBD1 (5 bases). V dropped 4 bases and J dropped 5 bases, with 9 bases sitting between them. Germline lookup yields CDR1 SQVTM and CDR2 ANQGSEA. The CDR3 sequence is 12 residues long. The CDR3 DNA sequence: TGCAGCGTTGGGTCGACAGACAATGAGCAGTTCTTC. It codes for CSVGSTDNEQFF.

The chain has TRBV7-2 and TRBJ2-7, with 10 bases identical to TRBD2. This CDR3 has 14 amino acids. Germline V gives CDR1 SGHTA, CDR2 FQGNSA. Trimming cost V 4 bases and J 3 bases; bases outside gene matches: 3. The CDR3 region is CASSWTSGIYEQYF. The DNA of the CDR3 is TGTGCCAGCAGCTGGACTAGCGGCATCTACGAGCAGTACTTC.

This clonotype was counted many times. This chain uses TRBV9 with TRBJ2-1; D possibly corresponds to TRBD2 (5 bases). This CDR3 is built from 15 residues. The ends were cut back, 0 bases at V and 6 bases at J, with 13 bases in the middle. Germline V lookup: CDR1 SGDLS, CDR2 YYNGEE. CDR3 region: CASSVVLGGGNEQFF. CDR3 nucleotide sequence: TGTGCCAGCAGCGTAGTGTTAGGTGGAGGCAATGAGCAGTTCTTC.

By sample fraction, this clonotype is medium-sized. The chain uses TRBV5-1 and TRBJ2-3, with a tentative D call TRBD1 (6 bases). V shed 2 bases and J shed 2 bases, with 9 bases lying between them. The length of the CDR3 is 14 residues. CDR1 is SGHRS, CDR2 YFSETQ, per germline. The CDR3 protein is CASSFLGATDTQYF. The CDR3 nucleotides are TGCGCCAGCAGCTTCTTGGGGGCCACAGATACGCAGTATTTT.

A few counts support this clonotype. This chain joins TRBV20-1 and TRBJ2-7; 9 nucleotides match TRBD2. This CDR3 is built from 15 residues. CDR1 and CDR2 from the germline V gene are DFQATT and SNEGSKA (reference sequence). The V and J ends lost 0 bases and 2 bases, in that order; junction bases with no gene match: 5. CDR3 residues: CSARDRLAGTYEQYF. Here the CDR3 DNA reads TGCAGTGCTAGAGATCGCCTAGCGGGAACCTACGAGCAGTACTTC.

This clonotype was seen at least ten times. This chain uses TRBV5-1 with TRBJ2-1; 7 nucleotides match TRBD2. Trimming removed 4 bases from V and 6 bases from J; junction bases left unmatched: 10. CDR1 and CDR2 from the germline V gene are SGHRS and YFSETQ. This CDR3 has 15 amino acids. The CDR3 spells CASSPGGEGTNEQFF. The CDR3 DNA reads TGCGCCAGCAGCCCTGGGGGGGAAGGGACCAATGAGCAGTTCTTC.

This clonotype was found a few times. The gene calls are TRBV12-3 or TRBV12-4 and TRBJ2-1, with D uncertain. The CDR3 spans 14 residues. Trimming took off 3 bases at V and 10 bases at J, with 16 bases between the two ends. The CDR3 spells CASSFGAPLAEQFF. DNA for the CDR3: TGTGCCAGCAGTTTTGGAGCCCCCTTAGCAGAGCAGTTCTTC.

This clonotype was recorded a few times. The chain combines TRBV7-9 with TRBJ2-5; D is undetermined. This CDR3 spans 14 amino acids. Looked up from germline, CDR1 is SEHNR and CDR2 is FQNEAQ (reference sequence). Trimming shortened V by 5 bases and J by 4 bases, and 14 bases separated the two germline ends. The CDR3 region is CASSLQITGETQYF. CDR3 nucleotide sequence: TGTGCCAGCAGCCTCCAAATTACGGGAGAGACCCAGTACTTC.

Only a few counts were recorded for this clonotype. The chain carries TRBV7-1 and TRBJ1-2; D not resolved. TRBV7-1 is known as an ORF, though its function is uncertain. This CDR3 comprises 13 residues. The V gene lost 3 bases and the J gene lost 9 bases, with 14 bases spanning the gap. The CDR3 reads CASSSQRPGSYTF. The CDR3 nucleotides are TGTGCCAGCAGCTCCCAGAGACCGGGAAGCTACACCTTC.

This clonotype was detected many times. The chain links TRBV4-3 to TRBJ1-1; D might be TRBD1 (6 bases). The V end lost 7 bases, the J end lost 2 bases, and 17 bases lay between the germline ends. The CDR3 is made up of 15 amino acids. CDR1 is LGHNA, CDR2 YSLEER, per germline. CDR3 sequence reads: CASTSVRGTNTEAFF. DNA of the CDR3: TGCGCCAGCACCTCAGTGCGGGGGACAAACACTGAAGCTTTCTTT.

The chain uses TRBV24-1 and TRBJ2-1; 7 nucleotides match TRBD2. The germline CDR1 and CDR2 sequences are KGHDR and SFDVKD. The CDR3 spans 15 residues. J lost 6 bases, V lost 6 bases, and 10 bases had no gene match. The CDR3 loop reads CATSKQVGGINEQFF. CDR3 in DNA: TGTGCCACCAGTAAACAGGTCGGGGGGATCAATGAGCAGTTCTTC.